The 26 T cell receptor beta chains below come from one sample, sequenced in a study of T cell clusters in autoimmune cytopenias. One tube held mixed TRB-A and TRB-B primer pools for touch-down PCR. TCRdb re-called the multiplex PCR reads; one entry per CDR3 protein, DNA not given. The sample has approximately 7,800 distinct CDR3 sequences, and its top ten clones hold about 5%. TRB was amplified from about 270 ng of peripheral blood genomic DNA per sample. Sequencing was performed on peripheral blood. The receptor set was obtained from a human donor with an autoimmune cytopenia or autoimmune hepatitis (not recorded which).

This clonotype is called medium-sized based on its frequency. V usage is TRBV7-9 and J usage is TRBJ2-1. CDR1 and CDR2 from the germline V gene are SEHNR and FQNEAQ (reference sequence). The CDR3 runs 12 residues. CDR3: CASSSWPNEQFF.

This clonotype is identified as medium-sized (0.01 to 0.1%) from frequency. J is TRBJ2-5 and V is TRBV7-2; TCRdb outputs TRBD2, but without DNA this stays unchecked. The CDR3 consists of 13 residues. Germline V lookup: CDR1 SGHTA, CDR2 FQGNSA. CDR3 loop: CASSSREGETQYF.

This clonotype is medium-sized (0.01 to 0.1%) by frequency. The chain links TRBV19 to TRBJ2-7; with no DNA, the TCRdb D assignment of TRBD2 cannot be verified. Per the germline V gene, CDR1 is LNHDA and CDR2 is SQIVND (reference sequence). The CDR3 loop spans 15 amino acids. The CDR3: CASSMGLAANYEQYF.

J is TRBJ2-7 and V is TRBV7-2; no DNA is available, so the TRBD2 call from TCRdb remains unchecked. The CDR3 consists of 15 residues. Germline CDR1 and CDR2: SGHTA and FQGNSA. The CDR3 loop reads CASRLGGLGGYEQYF.

This clonotype is called medium-sized based on its frequency. This chain joins TRBV6-1 and TRBJ1-2. The CDR3 length is 15 residues. Germline-derived CDR1 and CDR2 are MNHNS and SASEGT. Here the CDR3 reads CASSGLEGFASGYTF.

The chain links TRBV5-1 to TRBJ1-1; checking the TCRdb D call of TRBD1 is not possible without DNA. The CDR3 is made up of 15 amino acids. Looked up from germline, CDR1 is SGHRS and CDR2 is YFSETQ. CDR3 region: CASSSTTGMNTEAFF. The full variable domain, in which reference TRBV5-1 and TRBJ1-1 provide the parts outside the CDR3, is KAGVTQTPRYLIKTRGQQVTLSCSPISGHRSVSWYQQTPGQGLQFLFEYFSETQRNKGNFPGRFSGRQFSNSRSEMNVSTLELGDSALYLCASSSTTGMNTEAFFGQGTRLTVV.

The chain has TRBV14 and TRBJ2-7; absent DNA, TCRdb's TRBD1 call cannot be checked. The CDR3 has 16 amino acids. Germline V gene data show CDR1 as SGHDN and CDR2 as FVKESK. The CDR3 is CASSQASGGGKDEQYF.

This chain links TRBV28 with TRBJ1-5; the D call from TCRdb, TRBD1, cannot be confirmed without DNA. Germline V gives CDR1 MDHEN, CDR2 SYDVKM. The CDR3 has 15 amino acids. The CDR3: CASSLGPPGSQPQHF.

This clonotype is classed as medium-sized by frequency. The rearrangement joins TRBV7-2 to TRBJ2-7. This CDR3 is 12 amino acids long. Germline CDR1 SGHTA, CDR2 FQGNSA. The CDR3 sequence is CASSSYGYEQYF. The whole variable domain, filled in from reference TRBV7-2 and TRBJ2-7, reads GAGVSQSPSNKVTEKGKDVELRCDPISGHTALYWYRQSLGQGLEFLIYFQGNSAPDKSGLPSDRFSAERTGGSVSTLTIQRTQQEDSAVYLCASSSYGYEQYFGPGTRLTVT.

The chain employs TRBV7-9 and TRBJ2-3; TCRdb names TRBD2, which stays unverified in the absence of DNA. Per the germline V gene, CDR1 is SEHNR and CDR2 is FQNEAQ (reference sequence). The CDR3 is 16 residues long. The CDR3 sequence is CASSFMAGGPPDTQYF.

Its frequency marks this clonotype as medium-sized (0.01 to 0.1%). This chain connects TRBV5-6 to TRBJ1-5; TCRdb outputs TRBD1, but without DNA this stays unchecked. The length of the CDR3 is 16 residues. Germline loops: CDR1 SGHDT, CDR2 YYEEEE. The CDR3 loop reads CASSFGTGGSDQPQHF.

The chain links TRBV6-5 to TRBJ1-1; TCRdb designates TRBD1, a call that cannot be tested without DNA. The CDR3 is 15 residues long. Germline-derived CDR1 and CDR2 are MNHEY and SVGAGI. CDR3 in amino acids: CASSDLTGVFTEAFF.

This chain connects TRBV6-2 or TRBV6-3 to TRBJ2-1; TCRdb returns TRBD2, unconfirmable since there is no DNA. CDR1 MNHEY and CDR2 SVGEGT come from the germline V gene. The CDR3 is 17 residues long. The chain's CDR3 is CASSSPVAGFGYNEQFF.

Its frequency marks this clonotype as medium-sized. This chain links TRBV19 with TRBJ1-4; the D gene TCRdb calls, TRBD1, cannot be checked with no DNA. The germline CDR1 and CDR2 sequences are LNHDA and SQIVND (reference sequence). CDR3 length: 14 amino acids. The chain's CDR3 is CASSIGTGGGKLFF.

The chain links TRBV6-5 to TRBJ2-3. Germline V gene sequence: CDR1 MNHEY, CDR2 SVGAGI. This CDR3 is built from 14 residues. The CDR3 loop is CASSYPAGTDTQYF.

Frequency places this clonotype as medium-sized. The chain employs TRBV5-5 and TRBJ1-6; lacking DNA, the TRBD1 call made by TCRdb goes unchecked. The CDR3 covers 16 residues. Per germline, CDR1 SGHKS and CDR2 YYEKEE (reference sequence). The CDR3 loop reads CASSPGTGSQNSPLHF.

The chain links TRBV4-3 to TRBJ1-1; TCRdb selects TRBD1, and the lack of DNA leaves this call unchecked. Germline loops: CDR1 LGHNA, CDR2 YSLEER. The CDR3 contains 18 residues. The CDR3 loop is CASSQDSRGQWRNTEAFF.

The gene calls are TRBV4-3 and TRBJ1-2; TCRdb calls TRBD1, which cannot be checked without DNA. CDR1 LGHNA and CDR2 YSLEER come from the germline V gene. This CDR3 has 16 amino acids. The CDR3 loop is CASSQSPSTVLYGYTF.

Frequency places this clonotype as medium-sized. The rearrangement joins TRBV20-1 to TRBJ1-1; TCRdb designates TRBD1, a call that cannot be tested without DNA. This CDR3 is built from 13 residues. Germline V gives CDR1 DFQATT, CDR2 SNEGSKA (reference sequence). The CDR3 here is CSAPDRMNTEAFF.

The CDR3 region is CASSFEGAGSTDTQYF. The chain uses TRBV28 and TRBJ2-3; TCRdb's D call, TRBD2, is unchecked because there is no DNA. This CDR3 contains 16 residues. Germline V gene lookup returns CDR1 MDHEN and CDR2 SYDVKM.

This clonotype shows up as medium-sized by frequency. The genes are TRBV20-1 and TRBJ1-1. The CDR3 length is 13 residues. The germline V gene has CDR1 DFQATT and CDR2 SNEGSKA (reference sequence). The CDR3 here is CSGRRVGNTEAFF.

The CDR3 sequence is CASSLTDRGETQYF. The V and J genes are TRBV4-2 and TRBJ2-5; TCRdb's assignment of TRBD1 cannot be checked, as there is no DNA. The CDR3 contains 14 residues. CDR1 is LGHNA, CDR2 YNFKEQ, per germline.

This chain links TRBV7-2 with TRBJ2-7; as DNA is missing, the TRBD1 call by TCRdb cannot be tested. The CDR3 contains 15 residues. Per the germline V gene, CDR1 is SGHTA and CDR2 is FQGNSA. CDR3 in amino acids: CASSLVGTGIYEQYF.

Its frequency marks this clonotype as medium-sized. The chain couples TRBV7-9 to TRBJ1-2; the TCRdb D gene call, TRBD1, has no DNA to confirm it. This CDR3 contains 17 residues. Germline CDR1 SEHNR, CDR2 FQNEAQ (reference sequence). The CDR3 is CASSLEGTDTANYGYTF.

This clonotype shows up as medium-sized by frequency. The chain uses TRBV18 and TRBJ2-7; TCRdb lists TRBD1, though no DNA is available to test this call. The germline V gene encodes CDR1 KGHSH and CDR2 LQKENI. The CDR3 spans 16 residues. CDR3 sequence reads: CASSRSWDRGSYEQYF.

J is TRBJ2-1 and V is TRBV28; the D gene TCRdb calls, TRBD2, cannot be checked with no DNA. Germline values: CDR1 MDHEN, CDR2 SYDVKM. The CDR3 has 14 residues. The CDR3 loop reads CASGSGGAGWEQFF.